This T cell receptor beta chain was sequenced for a study of cytomegalovirus exposure and HLA in healthy donors. V was shortened by 0 bases and J by 11 bases, with 13 bases between the two germline ends. CDR1 LNHNV and CDR2 YYDKDF come from the germline V gene (reference sequence). The CDR3 length is 13 residues. The PCR employed 60 Vbeta primers together with 13 Jbeta primers. Sequenced by immunoSEQ multiplex PCR; TCRdb stores in-frame clones only, minus some. The sample has some 250,000 clones, 82% seen once. Source material: PBMCs. This receptor was taken from a woman between 40 and 55 years old in good health and CMV-seropositive. The chain employs TRBV15 and TRBJ1-1, with D maybe TRBD1 (5 bases). The CDR3 DNA reads as TGTGCCACCAGCAGAGATCTCAGGAAGGGGGCTTTCTTT. It codes for CATSRDLRKGAFF.